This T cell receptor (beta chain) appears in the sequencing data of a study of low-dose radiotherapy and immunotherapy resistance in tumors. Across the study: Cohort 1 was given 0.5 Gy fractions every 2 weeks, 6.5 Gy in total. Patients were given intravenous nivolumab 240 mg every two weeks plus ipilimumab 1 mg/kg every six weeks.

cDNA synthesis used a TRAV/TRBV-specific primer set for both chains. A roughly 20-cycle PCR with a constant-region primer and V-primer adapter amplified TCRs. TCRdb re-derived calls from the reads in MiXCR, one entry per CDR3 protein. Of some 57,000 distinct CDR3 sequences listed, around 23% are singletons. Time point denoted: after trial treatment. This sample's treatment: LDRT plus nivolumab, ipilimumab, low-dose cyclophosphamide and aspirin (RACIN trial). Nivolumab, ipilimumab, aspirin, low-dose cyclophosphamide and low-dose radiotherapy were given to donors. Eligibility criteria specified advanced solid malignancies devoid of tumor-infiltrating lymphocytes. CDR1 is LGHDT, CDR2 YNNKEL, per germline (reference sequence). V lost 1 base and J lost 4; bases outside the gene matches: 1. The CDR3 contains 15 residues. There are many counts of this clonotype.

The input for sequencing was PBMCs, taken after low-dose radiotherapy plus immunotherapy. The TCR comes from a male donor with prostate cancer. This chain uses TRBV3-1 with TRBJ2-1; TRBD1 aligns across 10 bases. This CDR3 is CASSQGQGAYNEQFF. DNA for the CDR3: TGTGCCAGCAGCCAAGGACAGGGGGCTTACAATGAGCAGTTCTTC.